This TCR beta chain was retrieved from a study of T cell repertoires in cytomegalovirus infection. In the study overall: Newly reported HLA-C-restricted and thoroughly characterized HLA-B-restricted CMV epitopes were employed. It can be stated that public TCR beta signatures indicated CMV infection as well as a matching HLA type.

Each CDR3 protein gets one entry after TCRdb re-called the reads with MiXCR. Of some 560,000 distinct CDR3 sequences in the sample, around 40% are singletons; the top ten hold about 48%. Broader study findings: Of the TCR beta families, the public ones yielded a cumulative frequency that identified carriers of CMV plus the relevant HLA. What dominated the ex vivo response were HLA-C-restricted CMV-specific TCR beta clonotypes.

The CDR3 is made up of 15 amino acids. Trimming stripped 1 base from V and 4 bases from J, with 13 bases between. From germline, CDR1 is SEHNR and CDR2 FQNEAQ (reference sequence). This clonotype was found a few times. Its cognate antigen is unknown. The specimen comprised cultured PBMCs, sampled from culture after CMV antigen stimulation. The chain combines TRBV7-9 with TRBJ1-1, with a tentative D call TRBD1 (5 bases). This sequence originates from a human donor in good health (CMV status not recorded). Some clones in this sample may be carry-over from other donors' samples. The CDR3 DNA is TGTGCCAGCAGCTTAGGAGCAGGGTCGAGCACTGAAGCTTTCTTT. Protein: CASSLGAGSSTEAFF.